Below are 5 T cell receptor beta chains sequenced from a single sample in a study of blood T cell repertoires in COVID-19. Assay used: immunoSEQ multiplex PCR; TCRdb lists only in-frame clones, some missing. The sample records 80,000 to 100,000 clones, 80% being singletons. Material for sequencing was peripheral blood. Receptors originate from a woman in her 70s with acute or convalescent COVID-19.

A single count supports this clone. The chain uses TRBV30 and TRBJ1-6; a possible D gene is TRBD1 (5 bases). CDR1 GTSNPN and CDR2 SVGIG come from the germline V gene (reference sequence). CDR3 length: 13 residues. With 3 bases removed from V and 7 bases from J, the gap between germline ends came to 10 bases. This CDR3 is CAWRGGANSPLHF. The CDR3 bases are TGTGCCTGGAGAGGAGGGGCGAATTCACCCCTCCACTTT.

This chain links TRBV23-1 with TRBJ2-7; the match to TRBD2 covers 7 bases. TRBV23-1 is classed as an ORF, of uncertain function. V lost 0 bases, J lost 3 bases, and 8 bases stayed unmatched. The CDR3 sequence is 16 residues long. CDR3 DNA sequence: TGCGCCAGCAGTCAATCGGGGGGGGTTTTTCACTACGAGCAGTACTTC. Its translation: CASSQSGGVFHYEQYF.

The genes are TRBV6-2 or TRBV6-3 and TRBJ2-5; 11 bases fit TRBD2. Germline lookup yields CDR1 MNHEY and CDR2 SVGEGT. The V gene end was trimmed by 5 bases and the J gene end by 5 bases; junction bases not matched to a gene: 10. This CDR3 is 16 amino acids long. The CDR3: CASSRATSGVRETQYF. The CDR3 coding sequence is TGTGCCAGCAGTAGAGCGACTAGCGGGGTACGTGAGACCCAGTACTTC.

This chain joins TRBV6-2 or TRBV6-3 and TRBJ2-1; possible D gene TRBD2, 5 bases. CDR3 length equals 14 residues. V lost 2 bases, J lost 11 bases, and 16 bases lay in between. The germline CDR1 and CDR2 sequences are MNHEY and SVGEGT. Here the CDR3 DNA reads TGTGCCAGCAGTTACGGAGGACTCCCCTACCAGCAGTTCTTC. It codes for CASSYGGLPYQQFF.

The chain recombines TRBV9 with TRBJ2-3, with D unresolved. The germline CDR1 and CDR2 sequences are SGDLS and YYNGEE. The CDR3 totals 13 residues. The V end lost 0 bases, the J end lost 4 bases, and 6 bases lay between the germline ends. The CDR3 DNA reads as TGTGCCAGCAGCGTAGGGCCCCCAGATACGCAGTATTTT. It specifies CASSVGPPDTQYF.